This T cell receptor (beta chain) emerged from a study of response to subunit inactivated influenza vaccine. MiXCR was run by TCRdb on the RT-PCR reads, yielding one entry per CDR3 protein. The sample shows roughly 500,000 distinct CDR3 sequences, approximately 20% of them seen only once. CDR1 and CDR2 from the germline V gene are SGHTA and FQGNSA. This CDR3 has 17 residues. V shed 4 bases and J 6 bases; nucleotides not matched to a gene: 13. This sample was shared with a second study, whose subject was T cells expressing NK-cell markers. That report notes: The TCR beta cDNA came from 5'RACE template switching with UMIs. No clear determination of HCMV specificity was made for expanded NKG2C+ T cell clones.

The J gene is TRBJ2-1, the V gene TRBV7-2; 9 positions match TRBD2. This receptor was obtained from a man aged 45-65 years who received an inactivated influenza vaccine. The starting material was CD4+ T cells sorted from PBMCs, obtained approximately 13 days after vaccination. CDR3: CASSSLAGGLRGNEQFF. CDR3 nucleotide sequence: TGTGCCAGCAGCTCCCTGGCGGGGGGGCTCCGAGGCAATGAGCAGTTCTTC.